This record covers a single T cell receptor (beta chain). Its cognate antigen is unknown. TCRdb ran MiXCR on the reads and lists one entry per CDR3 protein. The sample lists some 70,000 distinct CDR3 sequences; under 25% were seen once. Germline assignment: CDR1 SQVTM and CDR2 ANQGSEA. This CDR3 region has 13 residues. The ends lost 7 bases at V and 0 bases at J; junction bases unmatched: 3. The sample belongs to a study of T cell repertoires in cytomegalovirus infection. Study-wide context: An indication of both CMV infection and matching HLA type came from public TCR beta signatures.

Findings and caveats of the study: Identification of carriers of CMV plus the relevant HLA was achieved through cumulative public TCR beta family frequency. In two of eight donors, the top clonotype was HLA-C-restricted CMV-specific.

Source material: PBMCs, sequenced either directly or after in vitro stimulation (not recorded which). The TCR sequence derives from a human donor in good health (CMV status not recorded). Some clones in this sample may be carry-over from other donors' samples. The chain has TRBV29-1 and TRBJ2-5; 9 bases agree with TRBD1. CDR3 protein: CSADRGYQETQYF. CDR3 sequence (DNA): TGCAGCGCCGACAGGGGGTACCAAGAGACCCAGTACTTC.